The 9 T cell receptor beta chains below were found in one sample sequenced in a study of identical twins (dated by TCRdb to about 2016). Receptor libraries were prepared by 5' RACE. The sample was run on an Illumina HiSeq 2000. TCRdb cleaned the public reads at Q25 with fastp, built clones with MiXCR and kept in-frame beta chains. Identical CDR3 protein sequences are pooled into one entry, listed with their most common genes and DNA. A total of hundreds of thousands of distinct CDR3 sequences appear in this sample, around 5.7% of them only once. Of the sample, around 1.7% is held by the ten largest clones. Specimen: naive T cells sorted from blood. This sample's cell subset or site label indicates: cells isolated with a human naive T-cell isolation kit. The receptor set was obtained from a man in his late teens or twenties in good health.

The chain carries TRBV11-2 and TRBJ2-3, with 7 bases matching TRBD2. CDR1 and CDR2 (germline): SGHAT, FQNNGV. The length of the CDR3 is 15 residues. The J segment lost 4 bases and the V segment lost 1 base, leaving 5 bases of the junction unmatched. The CDR3 reads CASSLGGRGPDTQYF. As DNA, the CDR3 is TGTGCCAGCAGCTTAGGCGGGAGAGGCCCAGATACGCAGTATTTT.

The sample holds many counts of this clonotype. The gene calls are TRBV12-3 or TRBV12-4 and TRBJ2-5; weak D call: TRBD2 (6 bases). The CDR3 is made up of 14 amino acids. V was cut by 6 bases and J by 4 bases, with 15 bases left in between. CDR3: CASSSGDFGETQYF. The CDR3 coding sequence is TGTGCCAGCAGCTCGGGGGATTTTGGAGAGACCCAGTACTTC.

J is TRBJ2-5 and V is TRBV18, with a weak D call TRBD1 (5 bases). Germline V gene data show CDR1 as KGHSH and CDR2 as LQKENI. The germline V and J ends were trimmed by 1 base and 1 base, with 16 bases remaining between them. The CDR3 is 17 residues long. CDR3 bases: TGTGCCAGCTCACCACTGTCGCAGGGCGCGATCCAAGAGACCCAGTACTTC. Residues: CASSPLSQGAIQETQYF. Looking up the rest from reference TRBV18 and TRBJ2-5 gives the full variable domain: NAGVMQNPRHLVRRRGQEARLRCSPMKGHSHVYWYRQLPEEGLKFMVYLQKENIIDESGMPKERFSAEFPKEGPSILRIQQVVRGDSAAYFCASSPLSQGAIQETQYFGPGTRLLVL.

This sequence joins TRBV24-1 and TRBJ2-1; 10 bases agree with TRBD2. V trimming: 8 bases; J trimming: 0 bases; junction bases outside the gene matches: 9. The CDR3 consists of 17 residues. The germline V gene encodes CDR1 KGHDR and CDR2 SFDVKD. The CDR3 nucleotides read TGTGCCACCATGCCCGGGACTAGCGCTAACTCCTACAATGAGCAGTTCTTC. It encodes CATMPGTSANSYNEQFF.

This clonotype was counted a few times. The chain couples TRBV9 to TRBJ2-5; D is possibly TRBD1 (6 bases). V gave up 0 bases and J gave up 2 bases, with 17 bases separating them. This CDR3 comprises 17 residues. Germline loops: CDR1 SGDLS, CDR2 YYNGEE. Here the CDR3 reads CASSVGATGWVQETQYF. In nucleotides, the CDR3 is TGTGCCAGCAGCGTAGGGGCGACAGGTTGGGTACAAGAGACCCAGTACTTC.

Ten or more counts support this clonotype. This chain connects TRBV5-6 to TRBJ2-2; a possible D gene is TRBD2 (5 bases). The CDR3 has 14 amino acids. The ends were cut back, 0 bases at V and 4 bases at J, with 7 bases in the middle. Germline assignment: CDR1 SGHDT and CDR2 YYEEEE. The CDR3 loop is CASSLAGLTGELFF. The DNA for the CDR3 is TGTGCCAGCAGCTTGGCTGGACTCACCGGGGAGCTGTTTTTT.

This clonotype was observed a few times. The rearrangement joins TRBV7-2 to TRBJ2-3; no clear D. The V gene's germline CDR1 is SGHTA and CDR2 FQGNSA. The CDR3 is 12 residues long. The V gene lost 4 bases and the J gene lost 4 bases, with 6 bases spanning the gap. DNA for the CDR3: TGTGCCAGCAGCTACATAGCAGATACGCAGTATTTT. This encodes CASSYIADTQYF.

This clonotype showed up many times. The chain employs TRBV7-9 and TRBJ2-5; D unresolved. The germline V gene encodes CDR1 SEHNR and CDR2 FQNEAQ (reference sequence). The CDR3 is made up of 15 amino acids. V lost 5 bases, J lost 0 bases, and 13 bases lay in between. The CDR3 loop reads CASSPRGRYQETQYF. The CDR3 region has the DNA TGTGCCAGCAGCCCCCGAGGAAGGTACCAAGAGACCCAGTACTTC.

At least ten counts were recorded for this clonotype. The genes are TRBV5-1 and TRBJ1-3; the D gene is possibly TRBD1 (5 bases). The CDR3 loop spans 17 amino acids. Trimming shortened V by 0 bases and J by 0 bases, and 13 bases separated the two germline ends. Germline CDR1 and CDR2: SGHRS and YFSETQ. The CDR3 nucleotides read TGCGCCAGCAGCTTGGAAGGGGCCCCCTTCTCTGGAAACACCATATATTTT. Translating gives CASSLEGAPFSGNTIYF.